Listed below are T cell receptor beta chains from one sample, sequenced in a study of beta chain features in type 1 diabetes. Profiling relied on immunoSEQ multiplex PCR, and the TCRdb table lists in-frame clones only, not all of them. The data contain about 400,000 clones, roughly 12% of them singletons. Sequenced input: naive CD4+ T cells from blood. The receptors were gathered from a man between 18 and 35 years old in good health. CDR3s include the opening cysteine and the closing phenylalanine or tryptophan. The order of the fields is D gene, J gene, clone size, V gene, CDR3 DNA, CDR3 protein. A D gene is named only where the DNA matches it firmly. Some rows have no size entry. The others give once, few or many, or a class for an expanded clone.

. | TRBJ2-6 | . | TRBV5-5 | TGTGCCAGCAGCCCCTGGACTGTCGTCTCTGGGGCCAACGTCCTGACTTTC | CASSPWTVVSGANVLTF
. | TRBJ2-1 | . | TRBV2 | TGTGCCAGCAGCATGAGCGGGTTACGAGCCTACAATGAGCAGTTCTTC | CASSMSGLRAYNEQFF
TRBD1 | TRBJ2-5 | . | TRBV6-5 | TGTGCCAGCAGTTCCCTGACAGGGAGTAGGGAGACCCAGTACTTC | CASSSLTGSRETQYF
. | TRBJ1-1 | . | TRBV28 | TGTGCCAGCAGTTCCGTGAACACTGAAGCTTTCTTT | CASSSVNTEAFF
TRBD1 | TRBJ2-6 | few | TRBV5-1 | TGCGCCAGCAGCTTGACTCCAGGGGGCGCCTCCTCTGGGGCCAACGTCCTGACTTTC | CASSLTPGGASSGANVLTF
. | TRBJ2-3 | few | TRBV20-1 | TGCAGTGCCCGGCCCGGGGATACGCAGTATTTT | CSARPGDTQYF
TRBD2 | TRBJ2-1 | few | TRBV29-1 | TGCAGCGTTGACAAACTAGCGGGGGGGCCCAATGAGCAGTTCTTC | CSVDKLAGGPNEQFF
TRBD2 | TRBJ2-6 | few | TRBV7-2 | TGTGCCAGCAGCTCACTAGCGTGGTCTGGGGCCAACGTCCTGACTTTC | CASSSLAWSGANVLTF
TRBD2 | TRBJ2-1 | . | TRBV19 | TGTGCCACCGAGGGACTAGCGGAATACAATGAGCAGTTCTTC | CATEGLAEYNEQFF
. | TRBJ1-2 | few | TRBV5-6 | TGTGCCAGCAGCAAAGACAGAAACTATGGCTACACCTTC | CASSKDRNYGYTF
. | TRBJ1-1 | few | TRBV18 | TGTGCCAGCTCACCGGCAGGGGCGGTGAACACTGAAGCTTTCTTT | CASSPAGAVNTEAFF
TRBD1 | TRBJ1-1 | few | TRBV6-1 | TGTGCCAGCAGCGGGGACAGGGACACTGAAGCTTTCTTT | CASSGDRDTEAFF
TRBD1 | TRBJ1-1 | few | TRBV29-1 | TGCAGCGTTGCAGCGACAGGGGGCACTGAAGCTTTCTTT | CSVAATGGTEAFF
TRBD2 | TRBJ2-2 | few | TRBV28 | TGTGCCAGCAGTTACGGCGGGAGGAGAACCGGGGAGCTGTTTTTT | CASSYGGRRTGELFF
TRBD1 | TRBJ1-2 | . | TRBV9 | TGTGCCAGCAGTCATGAGGGACAGGGGGACTCTGGCTACACCTTC | CASSHEGQGDSGYTF
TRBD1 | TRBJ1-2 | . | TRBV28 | TGTGCCAGCAGTCCGGACAGGGGGGATGGCTACACCTTC | CASSPDRGDGYTF
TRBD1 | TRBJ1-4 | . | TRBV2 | TGTGCCAGCAGGGGCGACAGGGACACTGAAAAACTGTTTTTT | CASRGDRDTEKLFF
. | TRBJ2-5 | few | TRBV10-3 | TGTGCCATCAGTGAGTCGAATCGCGGGGAAGAGACCCAGTACTTC | CAISESNRGEETQYF
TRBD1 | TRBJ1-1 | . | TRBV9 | TGTGCCAGCAGCGCCCGACAGGGGAACACTGAAGCTTTCTTT | CASSARQGNTEAFF
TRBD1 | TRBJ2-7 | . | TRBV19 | TGTGCCAGTAGTGGGTTGGCAGGGGGCATCGACGAGCAGTACTTC | CASSGLAGGIDEQYF
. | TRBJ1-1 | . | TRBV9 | TGTGCCAGCAGCGAGGGGGGGCCGTTTCGAGACACTGAAGCTTTCTTT | CASSEGGPFRDTEAFF
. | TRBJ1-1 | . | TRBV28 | TGTGCCAGCAGTTTCTACACTGAAGCTTTCTTT | CASSFYTEAFF
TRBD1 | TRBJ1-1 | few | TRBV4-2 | TGTGCCAGCAGCCAGGAAAAACAGGGGTGGAACACTGAAGCTTTCTTT | CASSQEKQGWNTEAFF